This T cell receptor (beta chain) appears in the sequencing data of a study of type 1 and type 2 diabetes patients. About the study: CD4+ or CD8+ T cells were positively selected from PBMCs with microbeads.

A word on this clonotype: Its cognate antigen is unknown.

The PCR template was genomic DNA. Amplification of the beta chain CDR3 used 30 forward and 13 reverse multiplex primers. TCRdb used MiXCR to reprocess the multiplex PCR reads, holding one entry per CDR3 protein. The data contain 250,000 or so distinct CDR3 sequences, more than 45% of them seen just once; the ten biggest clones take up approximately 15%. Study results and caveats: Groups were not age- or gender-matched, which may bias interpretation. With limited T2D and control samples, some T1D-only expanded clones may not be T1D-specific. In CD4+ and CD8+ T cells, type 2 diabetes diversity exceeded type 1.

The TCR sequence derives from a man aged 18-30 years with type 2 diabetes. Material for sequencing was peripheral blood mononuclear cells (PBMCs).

The CDR3 DNA follows: TGTGCCAGCAGCCAAGCGGCCAGAAACTATGGCTACACCTTC. Translated: CASSQAARNYGYTF. V and J are TRBV6-4 and TRBJ1-2; D unclear. V was shortened by 6 bases and J by 2 bases, with 13 bases between the two germline ends. The CDR3 runs to 14 residues. Germline CDR1 and CDR2: MRHNA and SNTAGT.